The rows below give T cell receptor beta chains drawn from one sample of a study of blood T cell repertoires in COVID-19. Repertoires were generated with immunoSEQ multiplex PCR, while TCRdb's copy carries only in-frame clones and drops some. Of roughly 140,000 clones listed, roughly 76% are singletons. The sample was peripheral blood. The source of these receptors is a human donor with acute or convalescent COVID-19. The donor label of this sample is uncertain. Each CDR3 is given with its conserved first and last residue.

V gene	J gene	CDR3 protein
TRBV7-9	TRBJ2-2	CASTPGGGTSGELFF
TRBV29-1	TRBJ2-5	CSVHTGEETQYF
TRBV15	TRBJ2-5	CATSSGTVYGETQYF
TRBV3-1/TRBV3-2	TRBJ1-1	CASSQGLPNTEAFF
TRBV3-1/TRBV3-2	TRBJ1-3	CASSPGGGNTIYF
TRBV5-4	TRBJ2-4	CASSSAGHKNIQYF
TRBV9	TRBJ1-1	CASNEAGDTEAFF
TRBV5-4	TRBJ1-1	CASSPGGRNTEAFF
TRBV11-2	TRBJ2-3	CASSSGPGGASDTQYF
TRBV19	TRBJ1-5	CASSLPKQGNSNQPQHF
TRBV7-8	TRBJ1-1	CASSLVKGVNTEAFF
TRBV6-1	TRBJ2-1	CASSRTGTDGRPPFF
TRBV30	TRBJ2-1	CAWGRQSNEQFF
TRBV2	TRBJ1-2	CASTLGQGYGYTF
TRBV19	TRBJ2-2	CASSLKTGAGTGELFF
TRBV6-1	TRBJ1-4	CASSESQALNEKLFF
TRBV2	TRBJ1-5	CASSPNAEQPQHF
TRBV6-5	TRBJ1-6	CASTLPGQYNSPLHF
TRBV12-5	TRBJ1-1	CASGWGVAEAFF
TRBV15	TRBJ2-1	CATSRDPGGYEQFF
TRBV11-2	TRBJ1-2	CASSPPYYRGGYTF
TRBV4-2	TRBJ1-2	CASSRDRASNYGYTF
TRBV13	TRBJ2-3	CASSLAAGGPDTQYF
TRBV5-6	TRBJ1-1	CASSPARGGTSTEAFF
TRBV12-3/TRBV12-4	TRBJ1-2	CASSQGDGYGYTF
TRBV15	TRBJ2-1	CATSRPSGGASNEQFF
TRBV2	TRBJ1-2	CASSQTGGGYGYTF
TRBV9	TRBJ1-1	CASSPSLGAEAFF
TRBV19	TRBJ1-2	CASSVGQGGGYGYTF
TRBV2	TRBJ2-3	CASTRQGIVADTQYF
TRBV11-2	TRBJ2-1	CASSPGNSGGGEQFF
TRBV2	TRBJ1-2	CASSKSSPEVSGYTF